Presented here are 17 T cell receptor beta chains from one specimen sequenced in a study of cytomegalovirus exposure and HLA in healthy donors. PCR involved 60 Vbeta and 13 Jbeta primers. The table came from immunoSEQ multiplex PCR; TCRdb's copy has only in-frame clones and leaves some out. The sample has tens of thousands of clones; 68% are singletons. Sequencing used PBMCs. These receptors were collected from a woman aged 25 to 45 in good health and CMV-seronegative.

The chain has TRBV11-2 and TRBJ2-1, with D maybe TRBD2 (6 bases). The germline CDR1 and CDR2 sequences are SGHAT and FQNNGV. The ends were cut back, 6 bases at V and 8 bases at J, with 20 bases in the middle. The CDR3 contains 15 residues. CDR3 nucleotides: TGTGCCAGCAGGCGTTCGGGCGCGGGATCTCATGAGCAGTTCTTC. Translated, it gives CASRRSGAGSHEQFF.

This clone turned up a few times. The chain uses TRBV6-4 and TRBJ1-2; TRBD1 is a possible D gene (6 bases). Trimming removed 5 bases from V and 4 bases from J, with 14 bases in between. Germline values: CDR1 MRHNA, CDR2 SNTAGT. The CDR3 is 14 residues long. For the CDR3, the DNA is TGTGCCAGCAGTTCGACAGGTTCGGTCTATGGCTACACCTTC. Its protein product is CASSSTGSVYGYTF.

The rearrangement joins TRBV7-3 to TRBJ2-2; the match to TRBD1 covers 8 bases. CDR1 and CDR2 (germline): SGHTA, FQGTGA. The CDR3 is 15 residues long. The J segment lost 5 bases and the V segment lost 3 bases, leaving 5 bases of the junction unmatched. The CDR3 nucleotides are TGTGCCAGCAGCTTTACAGGGGGATGGACCGGGGAGCTGTTTTTT. It codes for CASSFTGGWTGELFF.

The DNA of the CDR3 is TGTGCCAGCAGCTTGGAGCCAAACTATGGCTACACCTTC. Its translation: CASSLEPNYGYTF. V gene TRBV5-6 combines with J gene TRBJ1-2; D remains ambiguous. Germline-derived CDR1 and CDR2 are SGHDT and YYEEEE. The CDR3 contains 13 residues. The V end was cut by 0 bases, the J end by 2 bases, with 5 bases between.

The J gene is TRBJ1-1, the V gene TRBV6-5, with 7 bases matching TRBD1. The trim removed 4 bases at V and 1 base at J, leaving 3 bases unmatched. CDR1 MNHEY and CDR2 SVGAGI come from the germline V gene. The CDR3 consists of 14 residues. DNA for the CDR3: TGTGCCAGCAGTTTTCGACAGGGGAACACTGAAGCTTTCTTT. It specifies CASSFRQGNTEAFF.

This chain links TRBV11-2 with TRBJ2-7; TRBD1 agrees at 7 bases. Germline CDR1 is SGHAT and CDR2 is FQNNGV. This CDR3 has 15 residues. Trimming at V came to 5 bases and at J to 3 bases, leaving 10 bases not matched to a gene. CDR3 sequence: CASSVSSDRLYEQYF. The CDR3 nucleotides read TGTGCCAGCAGCGTTAGTTCGGACAGGCTCTACGAGCAGTACTTC.

The CDR3 DNA is TGTGCCAGCAGCTTAAGCGTGGGAGAGACCCAGTACTTC. Translating gives CASSLSVGETQYF. The V gene is TRBV7-2, the J gene TRBJ2-5; D gene unclear. This CDR3 is built from 13 residues. CDR1 and CDR2 (germline): SGHTA, FQGNSA. V lost 2 bases and J 4 bases, leaving 8 bases between the germline ends.

The J gene is TRBJ1-4, the V gene TRBV6-6; weak D call: TRBD1 (6 bases). Per germline, CDR1 MNHNY and CDR2 SVGAGI (reference sequence). V shed 7 bases and J shed 7 bases, with 13 bases lying between them. This CDR3 contains 13 residues. The CDR3 protein is CASTEQGSEKLFF. The CDR3 nucleotides read TGTGCCAGCACGGAACAGGGCTCTGAAAAACTGTTTTTT.

This chain links TRBV7-6 with TRBJ2-7; D perhaps matches TRBD1 (6 bases). V was pared by 5 bases and J by 2 bases, with 13 bases between. Germline V gene lookup returns CDR1 SGHVS and CDR2 FNYEAQ. The CDR3 runs 14 residues. This CDR3 reads CASSPGQGPYEQYF. The CDR3 DNA follows: TGTGCCAGCAGCCCAGGGCAGGGGCCCTACGAGCAGTACTTC.

V usage is TRBV19 and J usage is TRBJ2-5; TRBD1 matches at 10 bases. With 8 bases clipped from V and 6 bases from J, the junction kept 9 bases outside the gene matches. CDR1 is LNHDA, CDR2 SQIVND, per germline (reference sequence). The CDR3 length is 14 residues. The CDR3 protein is CASGPGTGAKTQYF. Written as DNA, the CDR3 is TGTGCCAGTGGACCCGGGACAGGGGCCAAGACCCAGTACTTC.

The rearrangement uses TRBV28 and TRBJ2-5; 7 bases are shared with TRBD1. Germline values: CDR1 MDHEN, CDR2 SYDVKM. V was clipped by 7 bases and J by 5 bases; unmatched bases: 10. This CDR3 has 14 amino acids. The CDR3 bases are TGTGCCAGCACGGCAAGGGGGCTGTGGGAGACCCAGTACTTC. It encodes CASTARGLWETQYF.

This chain uses TRBV7-9 with TRBJ2-5; TRBD1 aligns across 10 bases. This CDR3 has 14 residues. Germline CDR1 reads SEHNR; CDR2 reads FQNEAQ (reference sequence). V shed 5 bases, J shed 2 bases, and the junction held 2 bases outside the gene matches. The CDR3 here is CASSQGQGQETQYF. The DNA for the CDR3 is TGTGCCAGCAGCCAGGGACAGGGGCAAGAGACCCAGTACTTC.

The chain carries TRBV19 and TRBJ1-2; 9 positions match TRBD1. From germline, CDR1 is LNHDA and CDR2 SQIVND (reference sequence). The CDR3 has 14 amino acids. V lost 7 bases, J lost 3 bases, and 6 bases stayed unmatched. The DNA for the CDR3 is TGTGCCAGTAACCCGGACAGGGGTTACTATGGCTACACCTTC. It translates to CASNPDRGYYGYTF.

In the case of this clone: Other DNA sequences within the sample encode an identical CDR3. The V call is TRBV7-2, the J call TRBJ2-7, with 14 bases lining up with TRBD2. V dropped 2 bases and J dropped 3; count of bases not matched to a gene: 3. The CDR3 sequence is 16 residues long. The germline V gene has CDR1 SGHTA and CDR2 FQGNSA. The DNA of the CDR3 is TGTGCCAGCAGCTTACTAGGACTAGCGGGGGGCTACGAGCAGTACTTC. Translation: CASSLLGLAGGYEQYF.

The chain couples TRBV6-5 to TRBJ1-4, with D hard to call. Germline V gene data show CDR1 as MNHEY and CDR2 as SVGAGI. V was cut by 5 bases and J by 4 bases, with 11 bases left in between. The CDR3 spans 14 residues. The CDR3 loop reads CASSDWHHNEKLFF. CDR3 coding DNA: TGTGCCAGCAGTGACTGGCACCATAATGAAAAACTGTTTTTT.

The genes are TRBV7-9 and TRBJ1-3; D might be TRBD1 (5 bases). CDR3 size: 15 residues. Per the germline V gene, CDR1 is SEHNR and CDR2 is FQNEAQ (reference sequence). V shed 1 base and J shed 6 bases, with 13 bases lying between them. CDR3 protein: CASSLGSGFENTIYF. CDR3 in DNA: TGTGCCAGCAGCTTAGGGTCAGGGTTTGAAAACACCATATATTTT. The full variable domain, its missing parts supplied by reference TRBV7-9 and TRBJ1-3, is DTGVSQNPRHKITKRGQNVTFRCDPISEHNRLYWYRQTLGQGPEFLTYFQNEAQLEKSRLLSDRFSAERPKGSFSTLEIQRTEQGDSAMYLCASSLGSGFENTIYFGEGSWLTVV.

J is TRBJ2-3 and V is TRBV30; 10 positions agree with TRBD2. Germline CDR1 reads GTSNPN; CDR2 reads SVGIG (reference sequence). CDR3 length: 15 residues. V trimming: 0 bases; J trimming: 8 bases; junction bases outside the gene matches: 8. The CDR3 region is CAWSVLAGRSGTQYF. The CDR3 coding sequence is TGTGCCTGGAGTGTACTAGCGGGACGGAGCGGTACGCAGTATTTT. The whole variable domain, remainder taken from reference TRBV30 and TRBJ2-3, is SQTIHQWPATLVQPVGSPLSLECTVEGTSNPNLYWYRQAAGRGLQLLFYSVGIGQISSEVPQNLSASRPQDRQFILSSKKLLLSDSGFYLCAWSVLAGRSGTQYFGPGTRLTVL.